Below are 10 T cell receptor beta chains sequenced from a single sample in a study of T-cell memory formation after mild COVID-19. TCRdb reanalysed the 5' RACE reads using MiXCR and keeps one entry per CDR3 protein. The repertoire consists of about 350,000 distinct CDR3 sequences, with roughly an eighth occurring once and the leading ten covering around a fifth. The specimen was PBMCs or a T cell subset sorted from them (not recorded which). The receptors stem from a young man who had mild COVID-19 (a few samples of this study predate the infection). Cell type and time point are not known.

This clonotype was found a few times. The chain is built from TRBV10-3 and TRBJ1-2, with D possibly matching TRBD1 (6 bases). The CDR3 runs 13 residues. CDR1 and CDR2 (germline): ENHRY, SYGVKD. The V end lost 7 bases, the J end lost 3 bases, and 12 bases lay between the germline ends. This chain's CDR3 is CAIMGGMDYGYTF. CDR3 nucleotide sequence: TGTGCCATCATGGGGGGCATGGACTATGGCTACACCTTC.

This clonotype turned up a few times. The chain combines TRBV2 with TRBJ2-2; D not resolved. The CDR3 runs to 14 residues. V shed 7 bases and J shed 8 bases, with 17 bases lying between them. Germline CDR1 and CDR2: SNHLY and FYNNEI. The DNA of the CDR3 is TGTGCCAGCAACGGAGTTCAAAAGGGAGGGGAGCTGTTTTTT. Translation: CASNGVQKGGELFF.

This clonotype was seen more than once but under ten times. The chain joins TRBV5-1 to TRBJ1-4; TRBD1 matches at 8 bases. CDR3 length equals 17 residues. V was clipped by 2 bases and J by 0 bases; unmatched bases: 6. The V gene's germline CDR1 is SGHRS and CDR2 YFSETQ. The CDR3 coding sequence is TGCGCCAGCAGCTTTTCGGGACAGGTTGCAACTAATGAAAAACTGTTTTTT. This encodes CASSFSGQVATNEKLFF.

This clonotype came up a few times. The chain uses TRBV7-9 and TRBJ2-5; TRBD1 agrees at 10 bases. Germline V gene sequence: CDR1 SEHNR, CDR2 FQNEAQ (reference sequence). The V and J ends lost 6 bases and 5 bases, in that order; junction bases with no gene match: 18. This CDR3 region has 18 residues. CDR3 loop: CASSPATGGAFWAETQYF. Written as DNA, the CDR3 is TGTGCCAGCAGTCCGGCGACAGGGGGCGCCTTCTGGGCGGAGACCCAGTACTTC.

The chain uses TRBV29-1 and TRBJ2-5; 13 bases fit TRBD2. CDR1 is SQVTM and CDR2 is ANQGSEA in the germline V gene. The V and J ends lost 6 bases and 3 bases, in that order; junction bases with no gene match: 7. The CDR3 runs 15 residues. This CDR3 reads CSVPRTSGGKETQYF. Written as DNA, the CDR3 is TGCAGCGTGCCCAGGACTAGCGGGGGTAAAGAGACCCAGTACTTC.

This clonotype showed up just a few times. The chain combines TRBV6-6 with TRBJ2-5, with D possibly TRBD2 on 7 matching bases. Trimming left V 5 bases short and J 5 bases short, with 12 bases between. CDR3 size: 13 residues. Per the germline V gene, CDR1 is MNHNY and CDR2 is SVGAGI (reference sequence). For the CDR3, the DNA is TGTGCCAGCAGTAAGGGGGGGCAGGAGACCCAGTACTTC. It encodes CASSKGGQETQYF.

This chain's CDR3 is CASSFRDEGEAFF. CDR3 nucleotides: TGTGCCAGCAGTTTCCGGGACGAAGGGGAAGCTTTCTTT. This rearrangement joins TRBV12-3 or TRBV12-4 to TRBJ1-1, with D possibly TRBD1 on 5 matching bases. The CDR3 runs 13 residues. Trimming took off 3 bases at V and 8 bases at J, with 13 bases between the two ends.

This clonotype has more than one count but fewer than ten. This chain joins TRBV4-3 and TRBJ2-1; 10 nucleotides match TRBD2. The germline V gene encodes CDR1 LGHNA and CDR2 YSLEER. This CDR3 has 14 residues. J gave up 9 bases and V 6 bases, and 8 bases lay outside the gene matches. The CDR3 DNA sequence: TGCGCCAGCAGGCCCAGCGGGGGGGCAGGTGAGCAGTTCTTC. The encoded protein is CASRPSGGAGEQFF.

This rearrangement joins TRBV5-1 to TRBJ2-5; D ambiguous. With 0 bases removed from V and 4 bases from J, the gap between germline ends came to 16 bases. Germline CDR1 is SGHRS and CDR2 is YFSETQ. The CDR3 is made up of 16 amino acids. The CDR3 nucleotides read TGCGCCAGCAGCTTGGCCCCTGGAGCCCGGTTAGAGACCCAGTACTTC. Translation: CASSLAPGARLETQYF.

DNA for the CDR3: TGCAGCGTTACAGGGCTCTATGGCTACACCTTC. Amino acid sequence: CSVTGLYGYTF. The gene calls are TRBV29-1 and TRBJ1-2; the D gene is possibly TRBD1 (6 bases). The V and J ends lost 5 bases and 4 bases respectively, with 8 bases between them. The V gene's germline CDR1 is SQVTM and CDR2 ANQGSEA. CDR3 length: 11 amino acids.